Presented here are 20 T cell receptor beta chains from one specimen sequenced in a study of beta chain features in type 1 diabetes. The sequenced template was cDNA made from the entire isolated RNA. Clones were read by immunoSEQ multiplex PCR, and TCRdb kept only the in-frame ones, dropping some. The table lists 30,000 to 40,000 clones, 50% to 75% of them singletons. The source material was Tregs from blood. Every receptor here comes from a woman aged 30 to 39 in good health.

The J gene is TRBJ2-1, the V gene TRBV9, with D perhaps matching TRBD2 (5 bases). This CDR3 comprises 15 residues. Germline V gene sequence: CDR1 SGDLS, CDR2 YYNGEE. Trimming left V 1 base short and J 5 bases short, with 13 bases between. CDR3 region: CASSVLDSPNNEQFF. CDR3 sequence (DNA): TGTGCCAGCAGCGTACTGGACTCCCCAAACAATGAGCAGTTCTTC.

In DNA, the CDR3 is TGTGCCAGCAGCTTAGTGACAGGGAATGAGCAGTTCTTC. Encoded protein: CASSLVTGNEQFF. V usage is TRBV7-2 and J usage is TRBJ2-1; 7 nucleotides line up with TRBD1. J was trimmed by 7 bases and V by 1 base; bases with no gene match: 1. This CDR3 contains 13 residues. Per germline, CDR1 SGHTA and CDR2 FQGNSA.

This chain joins TRBV9 and TRBJ2-1, with D perhaps TRBD2 (7 bases). The germline V gene encodes CDR1 SGDLS and CDR2 YYNGEE. The CDR3 spans 15 residues. The V end lost 3 bases, the J end lost 2 bases, and 12 bases lay between the germline ends. CDR3 coding DNA: TGTGCCAGCAGCGCGGGGGGCGGCCCCTACAATGAGCAGTTCTTC. Its translation is CASSAGGGPYNEQFF.

The chain combines TRBV13 with TRBJ2-7; TRBD2 matches at 13 bases. The CDR3 length is 17 residues. Germline V gives CDR1 PRHDT, CDR2 FYEKMQ (reference sequence). Trimming took 4 bases from V and 2 from J; bases not matched to a gene: 8. CDR3 sequence reads: CASSSRRTSGSPYEQYF. CDR3 DNA sequence: TGTGCCAGCAGCTCTAGACGGACTAGCGGGAGTCCCTACGAGCAGTACTTC.

The chain carries TRBV2 and TRBJ1-2, with D uncertain. Trimming left V 6 bases short and J 3 bases short, with 5 bases between. The CDR3 is made up of 11 amino acids. Germline-derived CDR1 and CDR2 are SNHLY and FYNNEI. The CDR3 DNA reads TGTGCCAGCAGCCTAGACTATGGCTACACCTTC. It codes for CASSLDYGYTF.

The chain uses TRBV19 and TRBJ2-7; possibly TRBD2 for D (5 bases). Germline CDR1 is LNHDA and CDR2 is SQIVND (reference sequence). The V and J ends lost 4 bases and 3 bases respectively, with 13 bases between them. The CDR3 runs to 14 residues. The CDR3: CASSTPGLNYEQYF. The CDR3 coding sequence is TGTGCCAGTAGTACGCCTGGACTGAACTACGAGCAGTACTTC.

This clone is a singleton in its sample. CDR3 loop: CASQLRWQGTYEQYF. CDR3 coding DNA: TGTGCCAGCCAACTACGATGGCAGGGCACCTACGAGCAGTACTTC. The chain combines TRBV2 with TRBJ2-7, with D possibly TRBD1 on 5 matching bases. Trimming stripped 8 bases from V and 2 bases from J, with 19 bases between. Germline lookup yields CDR1 SNHLY and CDR2 FYNNEI. This CDR3 has 15 amino acids. The whole variable domain, remainder taken from reference TRBV2 and TRBJ2-7, is EPEVTQTPSHQVTQMGQEVILRCVPISNHLYFYWYRQILGQKVEFLVSFYNNEISEKSEIFDDQFSVERPDGSNFTLKIRSTKLEDSAMYFCASQLRWQGTYEQYFGPGTRLTVT.

Here the CDR3 reads CASRGTVEIQETQYF. The DNA of the CDR3 is TGTGCCAGCAGAGGGACAGTAGAAATTCAAGAGACCCAGTACTTC. V and J are TRBV6-6 and TRBJ2-5; 7 positions match TRBD1. After removal of 6 bases from V and 2 bases from J, the junction contained 9 bases not matched to a gene. CDR3 length: 15 amino acids. The germline V gene encodes CDR1 MNHNY and CDR2 SVGAGI (reference sequence).

The chain employs TRBV19 and TRBJ2-5; no definite D call. The closer fit of TRBJ2-7 to the DNA end suggests the J call may be wrong. CDR1 and CDR2 (germline): LNHDA, SQIVND (reference sequence). This CDR3 is built from 14 residues. CDR3 residues: CASSIGPENYEQYF. In DNA, the CDR3 is TGTGCCAGTAGTATAGGTCCAGAGAACTACGAGCAGTACTTC.

This clone was counted between two and nine times. The chain recombines TRBV18 with TRBJ2-4; 10 bases are shared with TRBD2. From germline, CDR1 is KGHSH and CDR2 LQKENI. Unmatched junction bases numbered 2, after V lost 1 base and J lost 5 bases. The CDR3 has 15 amino acids. This chain's CDR3 is CASSPLLAGENIQYF. Written as DNA, the CDR3 is TGTGCCAGCTCACCACTTCTAGCGGGAGAAAACATTCAGTACTTC.

This clone is a singleton in its sample. This chain joins TRBV29-1 and TRBJ2-3; TRBD2 matches at 9 bases. The junction had 15 bases not matched to a gene; V was cut back by 1 base and J by 7 bases. Germline CDR1 and CDR2: SQVTM and ANQGSEA. The CDR3 sequence is 17 residues long. This CDR3 is CSVEVATSGTLQNTQYF. The CDR3 bases are TGCAGCGTTGAAGTTGCGACTAGCGGAACCCTACAGAATACGCAGTATTTT.

This clone was seen only a few times. The chain employs TRBV7-2 and TRBJ2-5; possible D gene TRBD2, 5 bases. This CDR3 contains 14 residues. CDR1 and CDR2 (germline): SGHTA, FQGNSA. Trimming removed 1 base from V and 1 base from J, with 7 bases in between. CDR3 sequence reads: CASSLGGSQETQYF. Written as DNA, the CDR3 is TGTGCCAGCAGCTTAGGCGGGTCCCAAGAGACCCAGTACTTC.

This sequence joins TRBV4-2 and TRBJ1-2, with TRBD1 identical over 7 bases. Germline V lookup: CDR1 LGHNA, CDR2 YNFKEQ. Trimming took 1 base from V and 4 from J; bases not matched to a gene: 9. The CDR3 contains 16 residues. CDR3 bases: TGTGCCAGCAGCCAAGCTGTTCAGGGGGGCGTCTATGGCTACACCTTC. This gives the protein CASSQAVQGGVYGYTF.

The rearrangement joins TRBV7-2 to TRBJ2-1; 11 positions match TRBD2. The length of the CDR3 is 14 residues. The junction had 9 bases not matched to a gene; V was cut back by 8 bases and J by 9 bases. Germline CDR1 and CDR2: SGHTA and FQGNSA. In DNA form, the CDR3 reads TGTGCCAGCCGTAGCGGGAGGGCCTTAGGTGAGCAGTTCTTC. Amino acids: CASRSGRALGEQFF.

The chain combines TRBV6-5 with TRBJ2-3; D is unclear. The CDR3 covers 12 residues. From germline, CDR1 is MNHEY and CDR2 SVGAGI. V was clipped by 4 bases and J by 4 bases, with 6 bases between them. CDR3 region: CASSSPADTQYF. CDR3 DNA: TGTGCCAGCAGTTCCCCGGCAGATACGCAGTATTTT.

The chain recombines TRBV18 with TRBJ2-1, with 7 bases identical to TRBD2. J was trimmed by 9 bases and V by 6 bases; bases with no gene match: 11. The CDR3 length is 14 residues. Germline loops: CDR1 KGHSH, CDR2 LQKENI. CDR3 sequence (DNA): TGTGCCAGCTCCCAAACGGGGGGACGGGGTGAGCAGTTCTTC. It specifies CASSQTGGRGEQFF.

This clone occurred a few times. The V call is TRBV11-3, the J call TRBJ2-7; TRBD2 is a possible D gene (6 bases). Germline loops: CDR1 SGHNT, CDR2 YENEEA. The CDR3 is 13 residues long. The V end was cut by 3 bases, the J end by 6 bases, with 12 bases between. The CDR3 loop reads CASSFLRESEQYF. CDR3 DNA sequence: TGTGCCAGCAGCTTTCTCCGGGAGTCCGAGCAGTACTTC.

The rearrangement joins TRBV15 to TRBJ2-7, with 8 bases identical to TRBD2. CDR3 length: 15 residues. The germline V gene has CDR1 LNHNV and CDR2 YYDKDF (reference sequence). Trimming cost V 2 bases and J 4 bases; bases outside gene matches: 7. CDR3 sequence (DNA): TGTGCCACCAGCAGATTTCAGCGGGGGAGTTACGAGCAGTACTTC. Translation gives CATSRFQRGSYEQYF.

The count of this clone is one. The chain combines TRBV28 with TRBJ1-2; D not resolved. The CDR3 is made up of 11 amino acids. The germline V and J ends were trimmed by 7 bases and 8 bases, with 11 bases remaining between them. Germline V gene data show CDR1 as MDHEN and CDR2 as SYDVKM. In DNA form, the CDR3 reads TGTGCCAGCACCCAAAGTCGGGGCTACACCTTC. Translated: CASTQSRGYTF.

The V gene is TRBV4-3, the J gene TRBJ2-7; D is unresolved. This CDR3 comprises 15 residues. CDR1 and CDR2 (germline): LGHNA, YSLEER. V lost 3 bases and J lost 0, with 12 bases in between. CDR3 sequence reads: CASSQFSANSYEQYF. The CDR3 nucleotides are TGCGCCAGCAGCCAGTTCAGCGCAAACTCCTACGAGCAGTACTTC.